Presented here are 29 T cell receptor beta chains from one specimen sequenced in a study of regulatory T cells in long-lasting Graves disease. The sample's time point: newly diagnosed GD, antithyroid drugs for less than 3 months. PBMC-extracted RNA yielded the TCR library. Library construction for TCR beta used iRepertoire HTBI primers and Arm-PCR of CDR3 regions. TCRdb passed the multiplex PCR reads through MiXCR, listing each CDR3 protein once. The sample consists of around 480,000 distinct CDR3 sequences, roughly 15% of them appearing once. These data were likewise used in another study, on T cells in Graves' hyperthyroidism and ophthalmopathy.

Sequencing used peripheral blood mononuclear cells (PBMCs), obtained at new diagnosis, from a patient treated with antithyroid drugs. Receptors originate from a man between 40 and 49 years old with Graves disease.

This clonotype has a handful of counts. The J gene is TRBJ2-1, the V gene TRBV4-1; D gene uncertain. This CDR3 has 17 residues. The germline gives CDR1 MGHRA, CDR2 YSYEKL. Trimming stripped 3 bases from V and 1 base from J, with 16 bases between. This CDR3 is CASSHSRASRSYNEQFF. CDR3 in DNA: TGCGCCAGCAGCCATTCCCGGGCGAGTAGATCCTACAATGAGCAGTTCTTC.

This clonotype was counted at least ten times. The chain recombines TRBV11-2 with TRBJ1-3; D is unresolved. Trimming took 1 base from V and 0 from J, leaving 10 bases between them. The CDR3 spans 16 residues. The germline CDR1 and CDR2 sequences are SGHAT and FQNNGV. Here the CDR3 reads CASSLGRPHSGNTIYF. As DNA, the CDR3 is TGTGCCAGCAGCTTAGGGCGTCCACACTCTGGAAACACCATATATTTT.

This chain uses TRBV6-1 with TRBJ2-5; TRBD1 agrees at 8 bases. Losses at the gene ends were 6 bases for V and 7 bases for J; bases not matched to a gene: 7. The CDR3 contains 13 residues. Germline V gene data show CDR1 as MNHNS and CDR2 as SASEGT. CDR3 sequence: CASRPGGAGTQYF. In nucleotides, the CDR3 is TGTGCCAGCAGACCAGGGGGCGCCGGGACCCAGTACTTC.

The sample holds many counts of this clonotype. The chain recombines TRBV5-1 with TRBJ2-7, with D perhaps matching TRBD2 (6 bases). Germline V gene lookup returns CDR1 SGHRS and CDR2 YFSETQ. V was clipped by 4 bases and J by 7 bases, with 15 bases between them. This CDR3 contains 13 residues. The DNA for the CDR3 is TGCGCCAGCAGCCCGGGACTCATGGGGGAGCAGTACTTC. Translating it yields CASSPGLMGEQYF.

In this sample, this clonotype turned up a few times. The rearrangement uses TRBV27 and TRBJ2-1; 10 bases line up with TRBD2. The CDR3 sequence is 14 residues long. The germline V gene encodes CDR1 MNHEY and CDR2 SMNVEV (reference sequence). V was clipped by 7 bases and J by 5 bases; unmatched bases: 5. This CDR3 is CASKGLALNNEQFF. CDR3 nucleotide sequence: TGTGCCAGCAAGGGACTAGCGTTAAACAATGAGCAGTTCTTC.

The chain recombines TRBV3-1 with TRBJ2-7; D not certain. CDR3 length equals 14 residues. Trimming removed 1 base at V and 1 base at J, with 8 bases between. CDR1 and CDR2 (germline): LGHDT, YNNKEL (reference sequence). CDR3 sequence (DNA): TGTGCCAGCAGCCAAGTTGGAGAGTCCTACGAGCAGTACTTC. This gives the protein CASSQVGESYEQYF.

This clonotype was seen at least ten times. The chain carries TRBV20-1 and TRBJ2-1; weak D call: TRBD1 (5 bases). The CDR3 consists of 13 residues. The V and J ends lost 6 bases and 7 bases respectively, with 16 bases between them. Germline CDR1 and CDR2: DFQATT and SNEGSKA (reference sequence). CDR3 in amino acids: CSATKDRRNEQFF. The CDR3 DNA reads TGCAGTGCCACAAAAGACAGACGTAATGAGCAGTTCTTC.

In the case of this clonotype: This sequence may be a read error, since a much larger clone differs from it by one base. This is likely a read error, given that the CDR3 carries no conserved phenylalanine or tryptophan at its end. The chain combines TRBV7-2 with TRBJ2-1, with TRBD2 matching over 16 bases. CDR1 SGHTA and CDR2 FQGNSA come from the germline V gene. The CDR3 consists of 24 residues. Losses at the gene ends were 3 bases for V and 1 base for J; bases not matched to a gene: 21. The CDR3 bases are TGTGCCAGCAGCTTGCCCTCCGGGACTAGCGGGAGGGCCGTCATAGCGGGGTCCTACAATGAGCAGTTCGTC. Amino acid sequence: CASSLPSGTSGRAVIAGSYNEQFV.

With regard to this clonotype: Given a much more abundant clone one base away, this may be a read error. V gene TRBV29-1 combines with J gene TRBJ2-5; D may match TRBD1 or TRBD2 (5 bases each). The V end lost 2 bases, the J end lost 5 bases, and 18 bases lay between the germline ends. Looked up from germline, CDR1 is SQVTM and CDR2 is ANQGSEA. CDR3 length: 15 residues. In DNA, the CDR3 is TGCAGCGTTGAAAGGCTTAGGGGAGTTATGGAGACCCAGTACTTC. Amino acids: CSVERLRGVMETQYF.

This clonotype was detected many times. The chain is built from TRBV20-1 and TRBJ2-1; D not certain. Germline V lookup: CDR1 DFQATT, CDR2 SNEGSKA (reference sequence). V was clipped by 5 bases and J by 4 bases, with 6 bases between them. This CDR3 is built from 11 residues. This CDR3 reads CSAARYNEQFF. Written as DNA, the CDR3 is TGCAGTGCTGCCCGGTACAATGAGCAGTTCTTC.

This chain uses TRBV19 with TRBJ1-1; D remains unclear. The CDR3 runs to 13 residues. Germline V gene sequence: CDR1 LNHDA, CDR2 SQIVND (reference sequence). Trimming left V 8 bases short and J 2 bases short, with 12 bases between. The CDR3 spells CASVDRDNTEAFF. The CDR3 nucleotides are TGTGCCAGTGTCGATCGGGATAACACTGAAGCTTTCTTT. Using reference TRBV19 and TRBJ1-1 for the parts outside the CDR3, the full variable domain is DGGITQSPKYLFRKEGQNVTLSCEQNLNHDAMYWYRQDPGQGLRLIYYSQIVNDFQKGDIAEGYSVSREKKESFPLTVTSAQKNPTAFYLCASVDRDNTEAFFGQGTRLTVV.

This clonotype was seen ten or more times. The V gene is TRBV28, the J gene TRBJ2-5; the match to TRBD1 covers 10 bases. The CDR3 loop spans 15 amino acids. Germline values: CDR1 MDHEN, CDR2 SYDVKM. Trimming cost V 5 bases and J 5 bases; bases outside gene matches: 8. CDR3 sequence: CASSTAGQGYETQYF. CDR3 in DNA: TGTGCCAGCAGTACTGCGGGACAGGGGTACGAGACCCAGTACTTC.

A few counts support this clonotype. A much larger clonotype is one base distant, so this may be a read error. CDR3 nucleotide sequence: TGCAGAGCGCCCCATAGCGGGGGAGCGTTTGAGCAGTTCTTC. As protein: CRAPHSGGAFEQFF. The V and J genes are TRBV20-1 and TRBJ2-1; 9 nucleotides agree with TRBD2. Germline V CDR1 and CDR2: DFQATT, SNEGSKA (reference sequence). The CDR3 consists of 14 residues.

This clonotype was detected many times. The chain combines TRBV3-1 with TRBJ1-1; 8 bases match TRBD1. V lost 5 bases, J lost 6 bases, and 8 bases stayed unmatched. The germline gives CDR1 LGHDT, CDR2 YNNKEL (reference sequence). The length of the CDR3 is 14 residues. The DNA for the CDR3 is TGTGCCAGCAGCTTAAACAGGGGGGATTCTGAAGCTTTCTTT. It codes for CASSLNRGDSEAFF.

The sample holds many counts of this clonotype. This chain links TRBV7-2 with TRBJ2-1, with 11 bases lining up with TRBD1. Trimming cost V 5 bases and J 7 bases; bases outside gene matches: 4. Germline V CDR1 and CDR2: SGHTA, FQGNSA. This CDR3 comprises 14 residues. The CDR3, as DNA: TGTGCCAGCAGCCCAGGACAGGGGGCAAATGAGCAGTTCTTC. This translates into CASSPGQGANEQFF.

This clonotype was counted only a few times. The chain's CDR3 is CASSFETGVVFTDTQYF. For the CDR3, the DNA is TGTGCCAGCAGCTTCGAAACAGGGGTGGTATTCACAGATACGCAGTATTTT. This chain connects TRBV7-8 to TRBJ2-3; TRBD1 matches at 7 bases. This CDR3 comprises 17 residues. Losses at the gene ends were 3 bases for V and 2 bases for J; bases not matched to a gene: 11. From germline, CDR1 is SGHVS and CDR2 FQNEAQ.

This clonotype was observed a handful of times. This chain's CDR3 is CASKVGELFF. The CDR3, as DNA: TGTGCCAGCAAGGTCGGGGAGCTGTTTTTT. The V call is TRBV2, the J call TRBJ2-2; no definite D call. Germline V lookup: CDR1 SNHLY, CDR2 FYNNEI. This CDR3 contains 10 residues. V dropped 7 bases and J dropped 7 bases, with 4 bases sitting between them.

CDR3 amino acids: CATSRDIKGSAGEQFF. The CDR3 DNA is TGTGCCACCAGCAGAGATATAAAGGGTTCGGCAGGTGAGCAGTTCTTC. This chain joins TRBV15 and TRBJ2-1; D is undetermined. CDR1 and CDR2 from the germline V gene are LNHNV and YYDKDF (reference sequence). This CDR3 is 16 amino acids long. Deletions cut 0 bases from V and 9 bases from J, with 18 bases between.

This clonotype was seen at least ten times. This rearrangement joins TRBV28 to TRBJ2-1, with 12 bases identical to TRBD2. Germline CDR1 MDHEN, CDR2 SYDVKM. V lost 2 bases and J lost 8; bases outside the gene matches: 10. The CDR3 runs to 17 residues. CDR3 sequence reads: CASSLGLLAGGIDEQFF. CDR3 DNA sequence: TGTGCCAGCAGTTTAGGGTTACTAGCGGGAGGTATCGATGAGCAGTTCTTC. Full variable domain (missing parts from reference TRBV28 and TRBJ2-1): DVKVTQSSRYLVKRTGEKVFLECVQDMDHENMFWYRQDPGLGLRLIYFSYDVKMKEKGDIPEGYSVSREKKERFSLILESASTNQTSMYLCASSLGLLAGGIDEQFFGPGTRLTVL.

This clonotype has a handful of counts. The chain combines TRBV9 with TRBJ2-7; maybe TRBD2 (5 bases). V was trimmed by 4 bases and J by 0 bases, leaving 17 bases between them. The CDR3 loop spans 16 amino acids. Germline CDR1 and CDR2: SGDLS and YYNGEE. CDR3 in DNA: TGTGCCAGCAGCCCCCGAGAAGCGGCGAGCTCCTACGAGCAGTACTTC. Protein product: CASSPREAASSYEQYF.

This clonotype was detected only a few times. This rearrangement joins TRBV25-1 to TRBJ1-6; D gene uncertain. The germline V gene encodes CDR1 MGHDK and CDR2 SYGVNS. This CDR3 spans 12 amino acids. V lost 2 bases and J lost 9, with 5 bases in between. This chain's CDR3 is CASSEPGSPLHF. The CDR3 coding sequence is TGTGCCAGCAGTGAACCGGGTTCACCCCTCCACTTT. Full variable domain (outside the CDR3, taken from reference TRBV25-1 and TRBJ1-6): EADIYQTPRYLVIGTGKKITLECSQTMGHDKMYWYQQDPGMELHLIHYSYGVNSTEKGDLSSESTVSRIRTEHFPLTLESARPSHTSQYLCASSEPGSPLHFGNGTRLTVT.

This clonotype occurred many times. V and J are TRBV7-9 and TRBJ2-7; TRBD2 agrees at 8 bases. CDR1 is SEHNR, CDR2 FQNEAQ, per germline (reference sequence). The ends lost 3 bases at V and 7 bases at J; junction bases unmatched: 5. The CDR3 runs to 13 residues. The CDR3 here is CASSFSGRGEQYF. The CDR3 bases are TGTGCCAGCAGCTTCAGCGGGAGAGGGGAGCAGTACTTC. Looking up the rest from reference TRBV7-9 and TRBJ2-7 gives the full variable domain: DTGVSQNPRHKITKRGQNVTFRCDPISEHNRLYWYRQTLGQGPEFLTYFQNEAQLEKSRLLSDRFSAERPKGSFSTLEIQRTEQGDSAMYLCASSFSGRGEQYFGPGTRLTVT.

This clonotype was detected many times. The chain joins TRBV10-2 to TRBJ2-3, with D perhaps TRBD1 (6 bases). CDR3 length equals 15 residues. Germline V gene lookup returns CDR1 WSHSY and CDR2 SAAADI. The germline V and J ends were trimmed by 4 bases and 2 bases, with 13 bases remaining between them. CDR3 DNA sequence: TGCGCCAGCAGTGCCTCGAGGGGGAACACAGATACGCAGTATTTT. Its translation is CASSASRGNTDTQYF.

The J gene is TRBJ2-7, the V gene TRBV5-1, with 8 bases lining up with TRBD1. J was trimmed by 6 bases and V by 0 bases; bases with no gene match: 5. The germline CDR1 and CDR2 sequences are SGHRS and YFSETQ. There are 14 residues in the CDR3. In DNA form, the CDR3 reads TGCGCCAGCAGCTTGGGGAAAACAGGGGGCGAGCAGTACTTC. This gives the protein CASSLGKTGGEQYF.

The chain carries TRBV3-1 and TRBJ1-6; D is unresolved. This CDR3 comprises 13 residues. Germline CDR1 reads LGHDT; CDR2 reads YNNKEL (reference sequence). With 0 bases removed from V and 8 bases from J, the gap between germline ends came to 5 bases. The CDR3: CASSQDDYSPLHF. DNA for the CDR3: TGTGCCAGCAGCCAAGACGACTATTCACCCCTCCACTTT.

This rearrangement joins TRBV20-1 to TRBJ2-5; no firm D call. CDR1 DFQATT and CDR2 SNEGSKA come from the germline V gene (reference sequence). The length of the CDR3 is 11 residues. Trimming pared 6 bases from V and 0 bases from J, leaving 5 bases between. The CDR3 spells CSAQNQETQYF. The CDR3 DNA follows: TGCAGTGCCCAGAACCAAGAGACCCAGTACTTC.

In its sample, this clonotype was seen many times. This rearrangement joins TRBV12-3 or TRBV12-4 to TRBJ1-1; D not certain. Trimming shortened V by 5 bases and J by 3 bases, and 7 bases separated the two germline ends. This CDR3 is 12 amino acids long. The CDR3 nucleotides are TGTGCCAGCAGTAATGGGTACACTGAAGCTTTCTTT. It codes for CASSNGYTEAFF.

This clonotype was observed at least ten times. The chain couples TRBV7-2 to TRBJ2-7, with 8 bases identical to TRBD2. V was clipped by 3 bases and J by 3 bases; unmatched bases: 7. Germline V gene lookup returns CDR1 SGHTA and CDR2 FQGNSA. The CDR3 runs 15 residues. The CDR3 coding sequence is TGTGCCAGCAGCTTTGCCAGTAGCGGGAACTACGAGCAGTACTTC. It codes for CASSFASSGNYEQYF.

J is TRBJ2-7 and V is TRBV3-1; TRBD1 matches at 8 bases. Germline CDR1 reads LGHDT; CDR2 reads YNNKEL (reference sequence). The CDR3 loop spans 15 amino acids. V shed 5 bases, J shed 2 bases, and the junction held 8 bases outside the gene matches. CDR3 bases: TGTGCCAGCAGCTCACGGGGGACAGGACCCTACGAGCAGTACTTC. Amino acid sequence: CASSSRGTGPYEQYF.